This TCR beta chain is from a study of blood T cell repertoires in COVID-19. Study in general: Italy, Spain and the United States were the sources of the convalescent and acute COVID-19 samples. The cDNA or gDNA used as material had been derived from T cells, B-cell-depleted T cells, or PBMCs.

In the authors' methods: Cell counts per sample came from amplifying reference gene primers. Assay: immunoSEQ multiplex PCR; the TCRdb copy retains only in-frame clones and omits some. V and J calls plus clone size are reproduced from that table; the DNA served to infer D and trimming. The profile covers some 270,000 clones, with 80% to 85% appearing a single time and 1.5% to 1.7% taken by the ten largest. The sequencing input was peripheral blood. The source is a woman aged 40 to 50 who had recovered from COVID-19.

The CDR3 DNA sequence: TGTGCCAGCAGCTCCCTGAGGTCGGCCGGCGATGGCTACACCTTC. It codes for CASSSLRSAGDGYTF. The chain has TRBV7-9 and TRBJ1-2; D gene unclear. Germline CDR1 SEHNR, CDR2 FQNEAQ (reference sequence). The CDR3 is 15 amino acids. Trimming took off 4 bases at V and 6 bases at J, with 18 bases between the two ends.